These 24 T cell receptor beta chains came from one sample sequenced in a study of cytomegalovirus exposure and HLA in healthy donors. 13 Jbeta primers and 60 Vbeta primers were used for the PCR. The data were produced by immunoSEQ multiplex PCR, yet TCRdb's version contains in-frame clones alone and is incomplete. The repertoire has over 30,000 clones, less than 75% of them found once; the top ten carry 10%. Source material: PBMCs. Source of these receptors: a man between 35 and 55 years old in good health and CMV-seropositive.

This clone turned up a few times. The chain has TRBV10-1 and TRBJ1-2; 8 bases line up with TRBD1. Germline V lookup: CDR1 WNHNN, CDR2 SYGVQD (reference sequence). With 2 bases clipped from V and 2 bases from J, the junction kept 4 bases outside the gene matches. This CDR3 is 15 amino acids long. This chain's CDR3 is CASSENDRGNYGYTF. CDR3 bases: TGCGCCAGCAGTGAGAATGACAGGGGAAACTATGGCTACACCTTC.

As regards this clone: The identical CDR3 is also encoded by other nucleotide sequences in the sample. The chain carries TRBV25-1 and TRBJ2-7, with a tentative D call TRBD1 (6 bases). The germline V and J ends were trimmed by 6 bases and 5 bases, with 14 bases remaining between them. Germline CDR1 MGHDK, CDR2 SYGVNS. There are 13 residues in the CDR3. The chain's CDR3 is CASSVTRTDEQYF. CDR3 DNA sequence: TGTGCCAGCAGCGTTACGAGGACAGACGAGCAGTACTTC.

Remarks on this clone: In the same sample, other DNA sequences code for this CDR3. The CDR3 spells CASSQSSGGALTGELFF. The CDR3 region has the DNA TGCGCCAGCAGCCAATCTAGCGGGGGGGCTCTCACCGGGGAGCTGTTTTTT. The rearrangement links TRBV4-1 to TRBJ2-2, with TRBD2 identical over 12 bases. V was pared by 2 bases and J by 4 bases, with 5 bases of the junction left unmatched. CDR1 and CDR2 (germline): MGHRA, YSYEKL. The CDR3 extends over 17 amino acids.

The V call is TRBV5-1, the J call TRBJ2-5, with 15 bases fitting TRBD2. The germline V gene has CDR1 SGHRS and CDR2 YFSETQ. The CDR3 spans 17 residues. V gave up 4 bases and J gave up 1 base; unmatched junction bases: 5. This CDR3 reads CASSPGLAGGPQETQYF. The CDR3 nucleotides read TGCGCCAGCAGCCCGGGACTAGCGGGGGGTCCCCAAGAGACCCAGTACTTC.

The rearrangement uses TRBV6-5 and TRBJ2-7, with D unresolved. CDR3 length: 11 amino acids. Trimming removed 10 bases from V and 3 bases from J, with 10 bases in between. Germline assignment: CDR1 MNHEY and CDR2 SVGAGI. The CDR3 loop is CATRNSYEQYF. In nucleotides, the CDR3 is TGTGCCACCAGAAATAGCTACGAGCAGTACTTC.

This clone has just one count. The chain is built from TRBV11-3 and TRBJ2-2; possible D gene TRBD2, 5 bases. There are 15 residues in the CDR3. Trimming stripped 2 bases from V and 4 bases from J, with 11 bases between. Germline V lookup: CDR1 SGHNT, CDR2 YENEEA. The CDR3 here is CASSLSSYGTGELFF. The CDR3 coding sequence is TGTGCCAGCAGCTTATCTAGCTATGGCACCGGGGAGCTGTTTTTT.

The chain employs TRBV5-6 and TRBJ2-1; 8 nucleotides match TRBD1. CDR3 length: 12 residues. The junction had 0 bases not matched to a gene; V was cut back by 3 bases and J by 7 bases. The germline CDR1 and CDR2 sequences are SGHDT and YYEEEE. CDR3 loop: CASSWTGNEQFF. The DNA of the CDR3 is TGTGCCAGCAGCTGGACAGGGAATGAGCAGTTCTTC.

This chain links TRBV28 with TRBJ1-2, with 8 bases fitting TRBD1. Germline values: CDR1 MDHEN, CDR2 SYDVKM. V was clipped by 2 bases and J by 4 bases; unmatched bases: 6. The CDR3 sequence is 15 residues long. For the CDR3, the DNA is TGTGCCAGCAGTTTACAGGGACAGGCCATCTATGGCTACACCTTC. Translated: CASSLQGQAIYGYTF.

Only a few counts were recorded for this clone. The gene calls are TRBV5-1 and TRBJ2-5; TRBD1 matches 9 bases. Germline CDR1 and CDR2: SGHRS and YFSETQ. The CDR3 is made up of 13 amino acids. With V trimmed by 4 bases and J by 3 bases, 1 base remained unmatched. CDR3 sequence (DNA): TGCGCCAGCAGCCGGACAGGGGAAGAGACCCAGTACTTC. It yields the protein CASSRTGEETQYF.

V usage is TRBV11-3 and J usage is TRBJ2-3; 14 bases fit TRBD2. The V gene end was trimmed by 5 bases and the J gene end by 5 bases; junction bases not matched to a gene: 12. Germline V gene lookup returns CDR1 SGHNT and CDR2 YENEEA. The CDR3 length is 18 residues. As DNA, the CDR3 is TGTGCCAGCAGCGCCGGGACTAGCGGGGGCCACGGAGGAGATACGCAGTATTTT. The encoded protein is CASSAGTSGGHGGDTQYF.

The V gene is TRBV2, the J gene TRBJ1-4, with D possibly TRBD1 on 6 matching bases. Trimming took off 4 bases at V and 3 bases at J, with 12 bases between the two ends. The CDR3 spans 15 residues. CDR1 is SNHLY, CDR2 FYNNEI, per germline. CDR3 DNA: TGTGCCAGCAGTGGAGGGGGTCGGGCTAATGAAAAACTGTTTTTT. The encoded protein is CASSGGGRANEKLFF. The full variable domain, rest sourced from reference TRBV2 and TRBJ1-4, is EPEVTQTPSHQVTQMGQEVILRCVPISNHLYFYWYRQILGQKVEFLVSFYNNEISEKSEIFDDQFSVERPDGSNFTLKIRSTKLEDSAMYFCASSGGGRANEKLFFGSGTQLSVL.

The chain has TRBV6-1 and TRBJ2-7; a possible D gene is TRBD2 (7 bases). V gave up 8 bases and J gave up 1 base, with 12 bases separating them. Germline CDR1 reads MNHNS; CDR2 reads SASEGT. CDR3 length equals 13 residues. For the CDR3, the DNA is TGTGCCAGCGGGAGGGGGGGGTCCTACGAGCAGTACTTC. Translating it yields CASGRGGSYEQYF.

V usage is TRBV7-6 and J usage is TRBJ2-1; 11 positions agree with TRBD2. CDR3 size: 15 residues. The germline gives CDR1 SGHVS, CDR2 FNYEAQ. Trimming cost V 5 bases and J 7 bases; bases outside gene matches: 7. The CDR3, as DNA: TGTGCCAGCAGCCAAACTAGCGGGGGAGGGAATGAGCAGTTCTTC. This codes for CASSQTSGGGNEQFF.

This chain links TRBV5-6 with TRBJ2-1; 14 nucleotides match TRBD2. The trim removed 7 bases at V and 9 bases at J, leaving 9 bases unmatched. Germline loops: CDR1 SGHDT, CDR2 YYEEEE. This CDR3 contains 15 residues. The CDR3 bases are TGTGCCAGCGAGACTAGCGGGGGGGCAAATACTGAGCAGTTCTTC. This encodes CASETSGGANTEQFF.

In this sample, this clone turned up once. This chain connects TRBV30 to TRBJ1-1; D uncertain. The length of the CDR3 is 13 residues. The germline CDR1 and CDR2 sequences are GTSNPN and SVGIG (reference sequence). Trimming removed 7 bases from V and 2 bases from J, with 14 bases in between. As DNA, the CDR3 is TGTGCCTACTTTGAACAGAGAAACACTGAAGCTTTCTTT. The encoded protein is CAYFEQRNTEAFF.

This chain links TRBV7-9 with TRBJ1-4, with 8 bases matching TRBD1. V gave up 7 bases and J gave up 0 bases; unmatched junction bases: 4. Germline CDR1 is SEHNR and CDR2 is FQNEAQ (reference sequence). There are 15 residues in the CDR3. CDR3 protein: CASKDRGPTNEKLFF. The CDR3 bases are TGTGCCAGCAAAGACAGGGGTCCAACTAATGAAAAACTGTTTTTT.

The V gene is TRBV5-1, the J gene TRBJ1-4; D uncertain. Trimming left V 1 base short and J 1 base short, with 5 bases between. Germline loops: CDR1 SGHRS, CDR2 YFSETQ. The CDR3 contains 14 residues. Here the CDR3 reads CASSLTVTNEKLFF. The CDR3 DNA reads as TGCGCCAGCAGCTTGACAGTAACTAATGAAAAACTGTTTTTT. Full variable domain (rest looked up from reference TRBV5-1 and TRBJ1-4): KAGVTQTPRYLIKTRGQQVTLSCSPISGHRSVSWYQQTPGQGLQFLFEYFSETQRNKGNFPGRFSGRQFSNSRSEMNVSTLELGDSALYLCASSLTVTNEKLFFGSGTQLSVL.

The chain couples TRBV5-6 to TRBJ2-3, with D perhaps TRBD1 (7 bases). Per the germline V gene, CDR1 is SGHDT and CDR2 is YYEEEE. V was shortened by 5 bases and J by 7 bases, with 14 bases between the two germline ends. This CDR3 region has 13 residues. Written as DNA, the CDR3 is TGTGCCAGCAGTCAGGGGGGACGCCATACGCAGTATTTT. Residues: CASSQGGRHTQYF. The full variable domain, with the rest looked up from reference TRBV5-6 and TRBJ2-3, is DAGVTQSPTHLIKTRGQQVTLRCSPKSGHDTVSWYQQALGQGPQFIFQYYEEEERQRGNFPDRFSGHQFPNYSSELNVNALLLGDSALYLCASSQGGRHTQYFGPGTRLTVL.

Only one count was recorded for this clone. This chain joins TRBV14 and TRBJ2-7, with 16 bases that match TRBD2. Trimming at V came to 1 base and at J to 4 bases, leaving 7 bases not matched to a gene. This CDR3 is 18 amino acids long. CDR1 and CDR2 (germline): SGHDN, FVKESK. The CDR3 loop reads CASSQVGTSGGARYEQYF. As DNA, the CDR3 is TGTGCCAGCAGCCAAGTCGGGACTAGCGGGGGGGCGAGGTACGAGCAGTACTTC. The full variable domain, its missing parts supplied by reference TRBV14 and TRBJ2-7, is EAGVTQFPSHSVIEKGQTVTLRCDPISGHDNLYWYRRVMGKEIKFLLHFVKESKQDESGMPNNRFLAERTGGTYSTLKVQPAELEDSGVYFCASSQVGTSGGARYEQYFGPGTRLTVT.

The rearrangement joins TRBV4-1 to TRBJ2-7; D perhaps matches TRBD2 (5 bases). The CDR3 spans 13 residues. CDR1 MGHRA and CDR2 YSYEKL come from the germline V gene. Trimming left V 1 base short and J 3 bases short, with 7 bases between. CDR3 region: CASSQARDYEQYF. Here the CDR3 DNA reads TGCGCCAGCAGCCAAGCACGGGACTACGAGCAGTACTTC.

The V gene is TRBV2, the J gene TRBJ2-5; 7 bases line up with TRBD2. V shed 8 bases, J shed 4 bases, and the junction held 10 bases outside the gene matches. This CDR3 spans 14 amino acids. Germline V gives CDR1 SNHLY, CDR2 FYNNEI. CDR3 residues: CASGRTRRGETQYF. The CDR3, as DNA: TGTGCCAGCGGCCGGACTAGGCGTGGAGAGACCCAGTACTTC.

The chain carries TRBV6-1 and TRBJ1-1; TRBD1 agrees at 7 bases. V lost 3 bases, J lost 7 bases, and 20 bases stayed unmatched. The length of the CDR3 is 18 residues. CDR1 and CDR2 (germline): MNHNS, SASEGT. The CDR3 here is CASSDYSTGRSQVSEAFF. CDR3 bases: TGTGCCAGCAGTGACTATTCGACAGGGAGGAGTCAGGTGAGTGAAGCTTTCTTT.

This CDR3 reads CASSLAGGGPDEQYF. Written as DNA, the CDR3 is TGCGCCAGCAGCTTGGCTGGGGGGGGGCCTGACGAGCAGTACTTC. The V gene is TRBV5-1, the J gene TRBJ2-5, with D perhaps TRBD2 (7 bases). The end of the DNA is better explained by TRBJ2-7, so the J call may be wrong. CDR3 length equals 15 residues. The germline V gene has CDR1 SGHRS and CDR2 YFSETQ.

CDR3 residues: CASSPTPNTRTGELFF. The CDR3 DNA sequence: TGTGCCAGCAGCCCAACACCCAATACTAGGACCGGGGAGCTGTTTTTT. The genes are TRBV27 and TRBJ2-2; D may be TRBD2 (5 bases). The CDR3 totals 16 residues. With 6 bases removed from V and 5 bases from J, the gap between germline ends came to 19 bases. Germline V gives CDR1 MNHEY, CDR2 SMNVEV (reference sequence).